This TCR beta chain was sequenced during a study of T cell clonality in common variable immunodeficiency. The study, taken as a whole, reports: The cause of increased CVID clonality remains unclear without subpopulation sequencing. Reportedly, TCR beta sequences from common variable immunodeficiency showed fewer deletions and N-nucleotide insertions. Patient heterogeneity in the CVID cohort limited correlations between repertoire features and clinical complications.

Clones were read by immunoSEQ multiplex PCR, and TCRdb kept only the in-frame ones, dropping some. The sample yields about 19,000 clones, without any singletons. Diagnosis required reduced IgG, IgA and/or IgM with specific antibody deficiency. Caucasian heritage predominated among both patients and controls. Comment on this clone: The antigen is not known.

This clonotype was sampled from a human donor with common variable immunodeficiency. Sequencing was performed on peripheral blood mononuclear cells.

Incomplete CDR3 DNA: TGTGCCAGTAGGCTTTTTGGTGGGGGACAGACTAACTATGGC. It codes for CASRLFGGGQTNYG. The whole CDR3 protein is CASRLFGGGQTNYGYTF. V usage is TRBV19 and J usage is TRBJ1-2, with 7 bases that match TRBD1. The CDR3 end lies 3 residues beyond the end of the read and is filled in from the germline J gene. The CDR3 length is 17 residues. J was trimmed by 0 bases and V by 6 bases; bases with no gene match: 13. Germline V gives CDR1 LNHDA, CDR2 SQIVND (reference sequence).